The clone carrying this T cell receptor beta chain came up a few times. Its antigen is not identified. The germline V gene has CDR1 LGHDT and CDR2 YNNKEL (reference sequence). The CDR3 spans 15 residues. The V and J ends lost 2 bases and 1 base respectively, with 9 bases between them. Graves' hyperthyroidism qualified as stable when ophthalmopathy did not progress within 18 months. Thyroid ultrasound and orbital computed tomography, with clinical symptoms and serum thyroxine and TRAb, informed diagnoses. PBMCs were sourced from over 8.5 ml fresh peripheral blood. The entry originates in a study of T cells in Graves' hyperthyroidism and ophthalmopathy. Study observations and caveats: Within blood appeared most thyroid clonotypes that had expanded above 0.001.

Amplified TCR beta CDR3 regions came from RNA transcripts. The study used the HTBI primer set for a first-round RT-PCR of the TCR CDR3. TCRdb independently ran MiXCR on the multiplex PCR reads; one entry per CDR3 protein. The table lists approximately 640,000 distinct CDR3 sequences, 17% of them singletons. Sequencing was performed on blood. This chain links TRBV3-1 with TRBJ1-5, with a tentative D call TRBD1 (5 bases). This clonotype was obtained from a man aged 45-65 years with Graves' hyperthyroidism. The CDR3 protein is CASSQYWTSNQPQHF. In DNA form, the CDR3 reads TGTGCCAGCAGCCAATATTGGACAAGCAATCAGCCCCAGCATTTT.